This T cell receptor beta chain was recorded in a study of technical replicates of blood from a handful of donors. The germline gives CDR1 MNHEY, CDR2 SMNVEV (reference sequence). V was pared by 8 bases and J by 2 bases, with 11 bases of the junction left unmatched. CDR3 length equals 15 residues. Repertoires were generated with immunoSEQ multiplex PCR, while TCRdb's copy carries only in-frame clones and drops some. There are more than 65,000 clones in the sample; roughly 96% occur only once, and 0.3% to 0.35% lies in the top ten. The receptor comes from a human donor in good health. Sequencing used T cells isolated from PBMCs. The chain has TRBV27 and TRBJ2-5, with TRBD2 identical over 7 bases. In nucleotides, the CDR3 is TGTGCCAGCTCGGAGCGGGGTGGCTATCAAGAGACCCAGTACTTC. Translating it yields CASSERGGYQETQYF.